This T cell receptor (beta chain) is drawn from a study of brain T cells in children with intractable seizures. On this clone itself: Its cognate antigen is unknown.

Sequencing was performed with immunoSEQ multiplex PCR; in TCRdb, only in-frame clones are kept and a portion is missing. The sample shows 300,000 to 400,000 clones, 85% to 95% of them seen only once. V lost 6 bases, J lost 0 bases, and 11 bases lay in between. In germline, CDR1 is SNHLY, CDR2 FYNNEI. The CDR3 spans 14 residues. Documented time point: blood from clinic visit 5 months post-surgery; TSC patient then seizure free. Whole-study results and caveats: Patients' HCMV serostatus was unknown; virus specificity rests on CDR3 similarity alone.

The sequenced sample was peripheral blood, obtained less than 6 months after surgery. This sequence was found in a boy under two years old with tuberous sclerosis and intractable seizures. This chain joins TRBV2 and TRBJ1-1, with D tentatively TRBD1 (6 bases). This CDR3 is CASRTGGMNTEAFF. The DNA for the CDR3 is TGTGCCAGCAGGACAGGTGGAATGAACACTGAAGCTTTCTTT.